This T cell receptor (beta chain) is from a study of blood T cell repertoires in COVID-19. The overall study: Whether acute or convalescent, the COVID-19 samples came from the United States, Italy and Spain. T cells, B-cell-depleted T cells, or PBMCs supplied cDNA or gDNA.

The CDR3 runs 12 residues. The germline gives CDR1 MDHEN, CDR2 SYDVKM. V was shortened by 3 bases and J by 10 bases, with 9 bases between the two germline ends. In the authors' workflow: Amplification of reference gene primers provided the estimated nucleated cell counts. Assay used: immunoSEQ multiplex PCR; TCRdb lists only in-frame clones, some missing. Clone size and the V and J calls come from that table; the DNA yielded D and trimming. In the table there are 130,000 or so clones, roughly 79% of which are singletons. The gene calls are TRBV28 and TRBJ1-4; D call uncertain. This receptor was taken from a human donor in a cohort sampled during active COVID-19. The material sequenced was peripheral blood. CDR3 loop: CASSFYVGKLFF. The CDR3 nucleotides are TGTGCCAGCAGTTTTTACGTCGGAAAACTGTTTTTT.